One and the same sample provided the 7 T cell receptor beta chains below, sequenced in a study of Ad26.COV2.S vaccination and SARS-CoV-2 variants. Treatment of the sample: roughly 19 received Ad26.COV2.S at low or high dose, single or two shots; five or six received placebo; per-sample allocation not given. Samples analyzed were those drawn on day 63 after the first vaccine or placebo injection. The assay was immunoSEQ multiplex PCR, and TCRdb's table has in-frame clones only and misses some. The table has about 420,000 clones, roughly 88% seen once. The specimen comprised peripheral blood, sampled in a trial of Ad26.COV2.S vaccine versus placebo. These receptors were collected from a person between 18 and 65 years old who received the Ad26.COV2.S COVID-19 vaccine or a placebo.

V is TRBV18 and J is TRBJ1-5; D perhaps matches TRBD1 (6 bases). Trimming left V 3 bases short and J 6 bases short, with 18 bases between. Germline CDR1 and CDR2: KGHSH and LQKENI. The CDR3 has 16 residues. The CDR3 region has the DNA TGTGCCAGCTCACCCCGGGGACAAACCCAAGGTCAGCCCCAGCATTTT. Amino acid sequence: CASSPRGQTQGQPQHF.

The chain combines TRBV4-1 with TRBJ2-3; maybe TRBD1 (6 bases). V was cut by 2 bases and J by 4 bases, with 13 bases left in between. CDR3 length: 15 amino acids. Looked up from germline, CDR1 is MGHRA and CDR2 is YSYEKL. CDR3 loop: CASSQQGREADTQYF. CDR3 DNA: TGCGCCAGCAGCCAACAGGGGCGCGAGGCAGATACGCAGTATTTT.

This clone was recorded only once. The gene calls are TRBV6-5 and TRBJ1-1, with 7 nucleotides matching TRBD1. V lost 5 bases and J lost 5; bases outside the gene matches: 8. The V gene's germline CDR1 is MNHEY and CDR2 SVGAGI. This CDR3 comprises 14 residues. The CDR3 is CASSHRGVGTEAFF. In DNA form, the CDR3 reads TGTGCCAGCAGTCACAGGGGAGTGGGAACTGAAGCTTTCTTT.

This sequence joins TRBV14 and TRBJ2-7; TRBD1 matches at 10 bases. There are 14 residues in the CDR3. CDR1 SGHDN and CDR2 FVKESK come from the germline V gene. V gave up 3 bases and J gave up 6 bases; unmatched junction bases: 5. The CDR3: CASSQLTGGGEQYF. The CDR3 DNA is TGTGCCAGCAGCCAGCTGACAGGGGGCGGCGAGCAGTACTTC.

As to this clone: One end of the junction fails to match germline, which may point to a read error. The chain employs TRBV5-3 and TRBJ2-3, with D perhaps matching TRBD2 (7 bases). TRBV5-3 is assigned to the ORF class and has an uncertain function. The CDR3 runs to 16 residues. The CDR3 sequence is CAKSLTSFNRADTQYF. CDR3 DNA: TGTGCCAAAAGCTTGACTAGCTTTAACAGGGCAGATACGCAGTATTTT.

The CDR3 DNA reads TGCAGTGCTCCCCGCGGCACGGCTTTCTTT. Translating it yields CSAPRGTAFF. The rearrangement links TRBV20-1 to TRBJ1-1; D ambiguous. The CDR3 runs to 10 residues. Trimming removed 5 bases from V and 11 bases from J, with 12 bases in between. In germline, CDR1 is DFQATT, CDR2 SNEGSKA (reference sequence).

This clone has a single count. This rearrangement joins TRBV7-2 to TRBJ1-5; 9 nucleotides line up with TRBD1. The germline V gene has CDR1 SGHTA and CDR2 FQGNSA. CDR3 size: 14 residues. Germline trimming cut 4 bases from V and 9 bases from J; bases unmatched to any gene: 7. CDR3 loop: CASSSGQGFWPQHF. CDR3 bases: TGTGCCAGCAGCTCGGGACAGGGCTTTTGGCCCCAGCATTTT.